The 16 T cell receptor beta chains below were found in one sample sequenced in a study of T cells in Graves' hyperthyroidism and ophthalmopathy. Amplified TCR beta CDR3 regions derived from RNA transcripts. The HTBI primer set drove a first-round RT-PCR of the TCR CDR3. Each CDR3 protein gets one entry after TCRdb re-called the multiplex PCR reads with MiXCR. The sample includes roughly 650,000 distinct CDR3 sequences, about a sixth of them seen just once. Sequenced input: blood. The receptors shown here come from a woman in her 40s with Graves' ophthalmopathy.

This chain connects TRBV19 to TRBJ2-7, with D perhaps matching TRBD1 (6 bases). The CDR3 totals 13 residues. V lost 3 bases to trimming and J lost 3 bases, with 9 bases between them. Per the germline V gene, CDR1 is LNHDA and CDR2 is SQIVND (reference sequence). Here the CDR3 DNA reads TGTGCCAGTAGTATGACAGGATTCTACGAGCAGTACTTC. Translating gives CASSMTGFYEQYF.

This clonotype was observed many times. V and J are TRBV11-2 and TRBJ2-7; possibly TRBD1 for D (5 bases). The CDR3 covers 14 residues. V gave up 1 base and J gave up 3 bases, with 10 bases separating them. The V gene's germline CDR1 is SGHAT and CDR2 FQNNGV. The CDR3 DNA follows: TGTGCCAGCAGCTTAGCGACAGCATTCTACGAGCAGTACTTC. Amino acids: CASSLATAFYEQYF.

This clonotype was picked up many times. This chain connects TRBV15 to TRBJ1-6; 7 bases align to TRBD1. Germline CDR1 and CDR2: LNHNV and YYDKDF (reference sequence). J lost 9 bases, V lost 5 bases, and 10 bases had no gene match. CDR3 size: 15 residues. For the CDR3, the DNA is TGTGCCACCAGCGGCCGGACAGGCGGAACTTCACCCCTCCACTTT. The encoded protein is CATSGRTGGTSPLHF.

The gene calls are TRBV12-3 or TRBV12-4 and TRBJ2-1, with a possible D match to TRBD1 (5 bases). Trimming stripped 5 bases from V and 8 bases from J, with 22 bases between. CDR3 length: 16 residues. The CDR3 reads CASSSQGSFLLDEQFF. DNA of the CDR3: TGTGCCAGCAGTAGCCAGGGTTCCTTCCTTTTGGATGAGCAGTTCTTC.

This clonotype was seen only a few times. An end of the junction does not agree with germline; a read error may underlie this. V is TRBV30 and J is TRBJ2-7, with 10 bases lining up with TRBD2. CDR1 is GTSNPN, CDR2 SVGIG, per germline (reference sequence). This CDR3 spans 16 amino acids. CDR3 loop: CAWSVRTSGLPYEQHF. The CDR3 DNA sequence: TGTGCCTGGAGTGTTCGGACTAGCGGATTACCCTACGAGCAGCACTTC.

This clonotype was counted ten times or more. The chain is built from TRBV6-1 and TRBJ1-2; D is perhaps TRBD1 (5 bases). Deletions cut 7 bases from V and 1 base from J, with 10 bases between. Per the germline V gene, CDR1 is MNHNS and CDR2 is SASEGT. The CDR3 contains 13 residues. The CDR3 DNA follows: TGTGCCAGCAAGGCAGGGTTTAACTATGGCTACACCTTC. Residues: CASKAGFNYGYTF.

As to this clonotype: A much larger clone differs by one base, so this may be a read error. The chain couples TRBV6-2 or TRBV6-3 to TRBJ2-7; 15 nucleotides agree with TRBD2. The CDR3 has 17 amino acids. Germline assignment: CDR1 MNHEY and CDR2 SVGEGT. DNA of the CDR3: TGTGCCAGCAGTTCCGGACTAGCGGGAGGGAGCTCCTACGAGCAGTGCTTC. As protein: CASSSGLAGGSSYEQCF.

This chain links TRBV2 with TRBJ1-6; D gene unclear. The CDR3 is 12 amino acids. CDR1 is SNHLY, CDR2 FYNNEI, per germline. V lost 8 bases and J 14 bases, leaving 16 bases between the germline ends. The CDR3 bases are TGTGCCAGCCGGGATAATAGTCTCTCCCTCCACTTT. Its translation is CASRDNSLSLHF.

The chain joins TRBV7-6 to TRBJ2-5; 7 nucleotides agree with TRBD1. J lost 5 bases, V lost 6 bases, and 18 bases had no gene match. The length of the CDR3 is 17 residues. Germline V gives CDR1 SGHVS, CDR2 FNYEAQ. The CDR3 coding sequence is TGTGCCAGCAGTGAAGTTCGGCGTTCAGGGGGTGAGGAGACCCAGTACTTC. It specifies CASSEVRRSGGEETQYF.

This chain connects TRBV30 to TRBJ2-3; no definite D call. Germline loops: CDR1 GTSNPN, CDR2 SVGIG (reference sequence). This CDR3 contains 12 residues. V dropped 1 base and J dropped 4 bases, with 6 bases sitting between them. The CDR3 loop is CAWSDGADTQYF. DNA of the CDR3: TGTGCCTGGAGTGATGGGGCAGATACGCAGTATTTT.

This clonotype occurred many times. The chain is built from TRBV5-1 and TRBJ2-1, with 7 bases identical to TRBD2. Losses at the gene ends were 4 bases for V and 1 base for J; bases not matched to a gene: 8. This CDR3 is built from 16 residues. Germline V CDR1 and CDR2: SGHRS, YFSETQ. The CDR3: CASSPNGRRSYNEQFF. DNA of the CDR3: TGCGCCAGCAGCCCGAACGGGAGGCGATCCTACAATGAGCAGTTCTTC. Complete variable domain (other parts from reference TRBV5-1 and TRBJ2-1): KAGVTQTPRYLIKTRGQQVTLSCSPISGHRSVSWYQQTPGQGLQFLFEYFSETQRNKGNFPGRFSGRQFSNSRSEMNVSTLELGDSALYLCASSPNGRRSYNEQFFGPGTRLTVL.

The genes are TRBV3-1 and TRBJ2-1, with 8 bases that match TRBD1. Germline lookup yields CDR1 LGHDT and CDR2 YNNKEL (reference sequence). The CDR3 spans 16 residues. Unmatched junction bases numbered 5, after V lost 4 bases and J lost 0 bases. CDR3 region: CASSRYRGSSYNEQFF. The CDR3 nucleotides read TGTGCCAGCAGCCGATACAGGGGGAGCTCCTACAATGAGCAGTTCTTC.

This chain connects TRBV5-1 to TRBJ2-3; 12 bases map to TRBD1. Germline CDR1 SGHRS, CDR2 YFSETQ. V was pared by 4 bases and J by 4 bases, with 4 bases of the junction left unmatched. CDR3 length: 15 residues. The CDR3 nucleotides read TGCGCCAGCAGCAGGGGACAGGGGGCCGCAGATACGCAGTATTTT. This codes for CASSRGQGAADTQYF.

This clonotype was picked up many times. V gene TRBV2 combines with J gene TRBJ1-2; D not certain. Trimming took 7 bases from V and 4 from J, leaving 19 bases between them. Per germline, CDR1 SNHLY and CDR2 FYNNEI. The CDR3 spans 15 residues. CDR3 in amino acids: CASTRRQDPSYGYTF. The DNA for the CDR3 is TGTGCCAGCACCAGAAGGCAGGACCCGAGCTATGGCTACACCTTC. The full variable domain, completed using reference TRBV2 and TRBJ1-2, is EPEVTQTPSHQVTQMGQEVILRCVPISNHLYFYWYRQILGQKVEFLVSFYNNEISEKSEIFDDQFSVERPDGSNFTLKIRSTKLEDSAMYFCASTRRQDPSYGYTFGSGTRLTVV.

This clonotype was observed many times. The chain's CDR3 is CAWQGIDYNEQFF. Written as DNA, the CDR3 is TGTGCCTGGCAGGGGATTGACTACAATGAGCAGTTCTTC. This chain joins TRBV30 and TRBJ2-1; perhaps TRBD1 as D (6 bases). V gave up 5 bases and J gave up 3 bases, with 11 bases separating them. Germline CDR1 GTSNPN, CDR2 SVGIG (reference sequence). The length of the CDR3 is 13 residues.

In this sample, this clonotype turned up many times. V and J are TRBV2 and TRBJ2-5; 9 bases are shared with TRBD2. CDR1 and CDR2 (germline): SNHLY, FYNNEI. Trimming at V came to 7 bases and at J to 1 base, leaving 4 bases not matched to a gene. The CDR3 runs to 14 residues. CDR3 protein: CASTKREVQETQYF. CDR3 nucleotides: TGTGCCAGCACCAAGCGGGAGGTCCAAGAGACCCAGTACTTC.